This record concerns one T cell receptor beta chain sequence. This entry is derived from a study of neoadjuvant anti-PD-1 for oral cavity cancer. The wider study: Before surgery, most patients got three to four biweekly 3 mg/kg nivolumab doses.

The time point here: after neoadjuvant nivolumab, at surgical resection. These newly diagnosed stage II-IVA oral cavity squamous cell carcinoma patients had no prior systemic or radiation treatment. Blood cells were analyzed directly, without culture or expansion. The CDR3 is 16 amino acids. CDR1 is LNHNV, CDR2 YYDKDF, per germline (reference sequence). The ends lost 0 bases at V and 1 base at J; junction bases unmatched: 3. Only in-frame clones appear in the TCRdb table, and some are missing; sequencing was by immunoSEQ multiplex PCR. The sample holds about 68,000 clones, more than 75% seen once. Here the sequenced sample was PBMCs, taken after nivolumab (anti-PD-1) treatment. The chain is built from TRBV15 and TRBJ1-1; TRBD1 aligns across 9 bases. The sequence was collected from a person aged 35 to 85 with oral cavity squamous cell carcinoma. The CDR3 loop is CATSREDRGPNTEAFF. CDR3 DNA: TGTGCCACCAGCAGAGAGGACAGGGGCCCGAACACTGAAGCTTTCTTT.